Shown below are 6 T cell receptor beta chains from a single sample sequenced in a study of blood T cell repertoires in COVID-19. The assay was immunoSEQ multiplex PCR, and TCRdb's table has in-frame clones only and misses some. The sample lists under 250,000 clones; more than 75% were seen once. Sequenced: peripheral blood. These receptors all come from a woman in her fifties or sixties who had recovered from COVID-19.

This sequence joins TRBV19 and TRBJ2-7, with D perhaps TRBD2 (6 bases). Trimming stripped 3 bases from V and 4 bases from J, with 13 bases between. From germline, CDR1 is LNHDA and CDR2 SQIVND (reference sequence). CDR3 length: 14 residues. In nucleotides, the CDR3 is TGTGCCAGTAGTATTGGAGGGGATCGGTACGAGCAGTACTTC. Its protein is CASSIGGDRYEQYF.

The chain recombines TRBV14 with TRBJ2-1; no clear D. The CDR3 covers 14 residues. Between the trimmed V and J ends, which lost 4 bases and 2 bases, there was a span of 9 bases. CDR1 and CDR2 (germline): SGHDN, FVKESK. In DNA form, the CDR3 reads TGTGCCAGCAGCCGCTATACGACCTACAATGAGCAGTTCTTC. Translated, it gives CASSRYTTYNEQFF.

V is TRBV4-1 and J is TRBJ2-7; TRBD1 matches 8 bases. The CDR3 spans 15 residues. Germline values: CDR1 MGHRA, CDR2 YSYEKL. V shed 1 base and J 6 bases; nucleotides not matched to a gene: 8. The DNA of the CDR3 is TGCGCCAGCAGCCAAGCCCTGTTGGACAGGGCCGAGCAGTACTTC. Translation gives CASSQALLDRAEQYF.

This chain joins TRBV6-5 and TRBJ1-6; TRBD1 is a possible D gene (6 bases). In germline, CDR1 is MNHEY, CDR2 SVGAGI. CDR3 length: 13 residues. V was clipped by 6 bases and J by 7 bases, with 10 bases between them. The CDR3 region is CASRKQGNSPLHF. The CDR3 nucleotides read TGTGCCAGCAGAAAACAGGGAAATTCACCCCTCCACTTT.

The chain is built from TRBV19 and TRBJ2-5, with 7 bases identical to TRBD1. The CDR3 runs 14 residues. Germline values: CDR1 LNHDA, CDR2 SQIVND (reference sequence). The J segment lost 4 bases and the V segment lost 5 bases, leaving 7 bases of the junction unmatched. CDR3 sequence: CASSPQGVIETQYF. CDR3 in DNA: TGTGCCAGTAGTCCGCAGGGGGTTATAGAGACCCAGTACTTC.

V usage is TRBV12-3 or TRBV12-4 and J usage is TRBJ2-7, with 8 bases that match TRBD1. With 8 bases clipped from V and 6 bases from J, the junction kept 9 bases outside the gene matches. The CDR3 sequence is 13 residues long. CDR3 sequence (DNA): TGTGCCAGCGGGAACAGGGGGATGCGCGAGCAGTACTTC. Residues: CASGNRGMREQYF.